This note documents a single T cell receptor beta chain sequence. Germline assignment: CDR1 MDHEN and CDR2 SYDVKM. CDR3 length: 15 amino acids. V was trimmed by 3 bases and J by 3 bases, leaving 12 bases between them. Indicated time point: week 3, after first cycle of checkpoint inhibitor. This sample is drawn from a study of blood T cell dynamics during melanoma immunotherapy. Study-level background: Patients with metastatic melanoma got pembrolizumab or nivolumab-ipilimumab as first-line care.

Sequencing used immunoSEQ multiplex PCR; TCRdb keeps in-frame clones, though not all of them. The sample contains approximately 13,000 clones, about nine tenths of which appear only once. This sample comprised blood, obtained from a patient treated with checkpoint blockade. The sequence was collected from a human donor with melanoma. The V and J genes are TRBV28 and TRBJ2-1; no reliable D call. The CDR3, as DNA: TGTGCCAGCAGTTTTCCCGGGTTGGTCTACAATGAGCAGTTCTTC. It is translated as CASSFPGLVYNEQFF.